This TCR beta chain was sequenced in a study of identifying expanded T cells in peripheral blood. General observations from the study: Clone count variance between roughly 2-week samples rose with total template count.

During the collection period, no donor immune events like infections were recorded. V was cut by 3 bases and J by 1 base, with 7 bases left in between. Germline assignment: CDR1 SGDLS and CDR2 YYNGEE. The CDR3 has 13 amino acids. Produced via immunoSEQ multiplex PCR; TCRdb's table is partial and in-frame only. The table records around 120,000 clones, around nine tenths of them present only once. This clone occurred once. Its antigen is unknown. The chain carries TRBV9 and TRBJ1-1, with D possibly being TRBD1 (6 bases). The receptor was derived from a person aged 18 to 75 in good health. The sample taken for sequencing was blood. The CDR3 DNA follows: TGTGCCAGCAGCGGGGGGGCGAACACTGAAGCTTTCTTT. It translates to CASSGGANTEAFF.